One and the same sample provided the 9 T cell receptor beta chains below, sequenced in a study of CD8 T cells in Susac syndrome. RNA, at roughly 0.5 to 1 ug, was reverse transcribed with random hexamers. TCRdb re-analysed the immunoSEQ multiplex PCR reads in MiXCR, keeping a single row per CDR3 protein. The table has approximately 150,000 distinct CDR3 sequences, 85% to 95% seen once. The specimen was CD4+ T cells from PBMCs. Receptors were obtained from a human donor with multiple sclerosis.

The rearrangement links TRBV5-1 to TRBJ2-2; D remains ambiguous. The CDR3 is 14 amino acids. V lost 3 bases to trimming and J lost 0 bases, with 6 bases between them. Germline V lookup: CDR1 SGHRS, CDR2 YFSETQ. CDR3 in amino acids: CASSSDANTGELFF. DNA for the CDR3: TGCGCCAGCAGCTCGGACGCGAACACCGGGGAGCTGTTTTTT.

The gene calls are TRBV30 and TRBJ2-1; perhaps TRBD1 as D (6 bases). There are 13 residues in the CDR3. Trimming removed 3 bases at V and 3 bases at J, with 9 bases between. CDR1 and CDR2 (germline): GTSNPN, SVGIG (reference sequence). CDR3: CAWSEDSYNEQFF. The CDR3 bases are TGTGCCTGGAGCGAGGACAGCTACAATGAGCAGTTCTTC.

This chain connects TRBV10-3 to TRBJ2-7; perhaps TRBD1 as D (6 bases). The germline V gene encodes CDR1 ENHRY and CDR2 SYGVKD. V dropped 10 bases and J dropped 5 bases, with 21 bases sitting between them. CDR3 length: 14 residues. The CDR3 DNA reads TGTGCCACCGCGGATAGTACAGGGACCAACGAGCAGTACTTC. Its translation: CATADSTGTNEQYF.

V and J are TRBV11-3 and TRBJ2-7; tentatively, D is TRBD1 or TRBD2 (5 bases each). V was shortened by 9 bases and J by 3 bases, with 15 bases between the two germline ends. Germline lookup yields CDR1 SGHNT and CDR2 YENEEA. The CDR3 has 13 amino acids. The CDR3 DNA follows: TGTGCCAGGGGGACGGACCTTCTCTACGAGCAGTACTTC. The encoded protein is CARGTDLLYEQYF.

CDR3 residues: CASSAQNYEQYF. The DNA for the CDR3 is TGTGCCAGCAGCGCCCAGAACTACGAGCAGTACTTC. This chain connects TRBV5-5 to TRBJ2-7; D uncertain. CDR1 SGHKS and CDR2 YYEKEE come from the germline V gene (reference sequence). With 4 bases removed from V and 3 bases from J, the gap between germline ends came to 8 bases. The CDR3 contains 12 residues. Drawing the rest from reference TRBV5-5 and TRBJ2-7, the complete variable domain is DAGVTQSPTHLIKTRGQQVTLRCSPISGHKSVSWYQQVLGQGPQFIFQYYEKEERGRGNFPDRFSARQFPNYSSELNVNALLLGDSALYLCASSAQNYEQYFGPGTRLTVT.

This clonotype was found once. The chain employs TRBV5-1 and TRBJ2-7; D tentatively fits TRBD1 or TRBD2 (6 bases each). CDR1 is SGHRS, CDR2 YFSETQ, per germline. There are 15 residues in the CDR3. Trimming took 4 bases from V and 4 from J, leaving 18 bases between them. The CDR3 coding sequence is TGCGCCAGCAGCCTGGGGGCGGGGAACCCTTACGAGCAGTACTTC. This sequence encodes CASSLGAGNPYEQYF.

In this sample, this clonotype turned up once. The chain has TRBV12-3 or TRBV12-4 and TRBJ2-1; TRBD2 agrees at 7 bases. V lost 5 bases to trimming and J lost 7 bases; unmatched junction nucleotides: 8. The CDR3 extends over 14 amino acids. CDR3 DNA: TGTGCCAGCAGTCCCTGGACTAGTTCGAATGAGCAGTTCTTC. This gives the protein CASSPWTSSNEQFF.

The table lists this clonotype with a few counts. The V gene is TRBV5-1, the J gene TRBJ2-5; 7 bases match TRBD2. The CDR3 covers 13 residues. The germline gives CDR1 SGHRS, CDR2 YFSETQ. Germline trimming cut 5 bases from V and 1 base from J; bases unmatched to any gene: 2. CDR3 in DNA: TGCGCCAGCAGTGGCGGGGGCCAAGAGACCCAGTACTTC. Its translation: CASSGGGQETQYF. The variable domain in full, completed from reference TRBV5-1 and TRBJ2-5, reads KAGVTQTPRYLIKTRGQQVTLSCSPISGHRSVSWYQQTPGQGLQFLFEYFSETQRNKGNFPGRFSGRQFSNSRSEMNVSTLELGDSALYLCASSGGGQETQYFGPGTRLLVL.

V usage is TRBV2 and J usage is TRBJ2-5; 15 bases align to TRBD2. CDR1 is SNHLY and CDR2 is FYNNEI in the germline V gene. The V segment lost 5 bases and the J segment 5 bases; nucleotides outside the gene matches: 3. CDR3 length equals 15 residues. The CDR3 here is CASSRGLAGGETQYF. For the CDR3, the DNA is TGTGCCAGCAGTCGAGGACTAGCGGGGGGGGAGACCCAGTACTTC.